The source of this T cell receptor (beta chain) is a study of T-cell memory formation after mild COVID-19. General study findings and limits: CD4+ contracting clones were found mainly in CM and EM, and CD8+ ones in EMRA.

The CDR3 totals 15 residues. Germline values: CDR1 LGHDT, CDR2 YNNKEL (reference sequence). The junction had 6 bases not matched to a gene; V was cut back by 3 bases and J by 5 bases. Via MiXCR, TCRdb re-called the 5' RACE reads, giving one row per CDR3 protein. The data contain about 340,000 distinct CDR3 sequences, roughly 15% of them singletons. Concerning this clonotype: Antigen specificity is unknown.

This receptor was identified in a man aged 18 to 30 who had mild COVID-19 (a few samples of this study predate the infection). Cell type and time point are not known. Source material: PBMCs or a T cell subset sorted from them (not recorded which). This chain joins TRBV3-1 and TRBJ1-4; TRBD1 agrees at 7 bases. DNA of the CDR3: TGTGCCAGCAGCCACAGGGGGGGGCCCAATGAAAAACTGTTTTTT. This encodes CASSHRGGPNEKLFF.